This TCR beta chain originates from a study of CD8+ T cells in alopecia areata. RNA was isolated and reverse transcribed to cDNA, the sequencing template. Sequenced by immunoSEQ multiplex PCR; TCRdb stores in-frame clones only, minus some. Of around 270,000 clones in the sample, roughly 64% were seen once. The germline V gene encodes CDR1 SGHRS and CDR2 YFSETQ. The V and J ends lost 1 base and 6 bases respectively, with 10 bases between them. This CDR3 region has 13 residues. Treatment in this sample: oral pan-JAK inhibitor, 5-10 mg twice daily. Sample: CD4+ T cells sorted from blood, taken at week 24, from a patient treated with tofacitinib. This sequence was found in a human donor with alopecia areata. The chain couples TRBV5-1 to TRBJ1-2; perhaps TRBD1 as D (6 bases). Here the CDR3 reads CASSLLQGDGYTF. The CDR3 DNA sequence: TGCGCCAGCAGCTTGCTACAGGGCGATGGCTACACCTTC.